Shown below are 15 T cell receptor beta chains from a single sample sequenced in a study of blood T cell repertoires in COVID-19. Some clones are missing from TCRdb's copy, which holds only in-frame ones; the method was immunoSEQ multiplex PCR. The profile covers approximately 400,000 clones, with around 87% appearing a single time and 1.3% taken by the ten largest. Source material: PBMCs or T cells enriched from blood (not recorded which). All receptors derive from a man aged 25 to 40 who had recovered from COVID-19.

The chain couples TRBV6-5 to TRBJ1-4; a possible D gene is TRBD1 (5 bases). CDR1 and CDR2 (germline): MNHEY, SVGAGI. V was pared by 5 bases and J by 3 bases, with 13 bases between. There are 15 residues in the CDR3. CDR3 coding DNA: TGTGCCAGCAGTAGCTCCCAGGGATCTAATGAAAAACTGTTTTTT. Amino acids: CASSSSQGSNEKLFF.

This clone has a handful of counts. CDR3: CASSLIAQNTEAFF. The CDR3 DNA is TGTGCCAGCAGCTTAATTGCACAGAACACTGAAGCTTTCTTT. The rearrangement uses TRBV7-9 and TRBJ1-1; the D is unclear. CDR1 is SEHNR and CDR2 is FQNEAQ in the germline V gene (reference sequence). The CDR3 has 14 amino acids. Trimming pared 2 bases from V and 1 base from J, leaving 8 bases between.

The rearrangement links TRBV19 to TRBJ1-2; D remains unclear. V gave up 5 bases and J gave up 6 bases, with 10 bases separating them. Germline CDR1 reads LNHDA; CDR2 reads SQIVND (reference sequence). The CDR3 runs 12 residues. CDR3 coding DNA: TGTGCCAGTAGTCACGGGTACCATGGCTACACCTTC. Translated, it gives CASSHGYHGYTF.

J is TRBJ1-3 and V is TRBV9, with no clear D. CDR1 is SGDLS and CDR2 is YYNGEE in the germline V gene. V was shortened by 4 bases and J by 0 bases, with 11 bases between the two germline ends. The CDR3 loop spans 15 amino acids. The CDR3 region has the DNA TGTGCCAGCAGCCCTACAGTGCCCTCTGGAAACACCATATATTTT. Translation: CASSPTVPSGNTIYF.

This clone came up a few times. The chain links TRBV9 to TRBJ2-1; possibly TRBD2 for D (6 bases). V lost 4 bases and J 3 bases, leaving 14 bases between the germline ends. CDR1 SGDLS and CDR2 YYNGEE come from the germline V gene. The CDR3 extends over 15 amino acids. Written as DNA, the CDR3 is TGTGCCAGCAGCTCCAACGGGGGTAACTACAATGAGCAGTTCTTC. Translated: CASSSNGGNYNEQFF.

The chain couples TRBV12-5 to TRBJ1-1; D not resolved. The germline V and J ends were trimmed by 5 bases and 11 bases, with 18 bases remaining between them. This CDR3 spans 13 amino acids. Germline V lookup: CDR1 LGHNT, CDR2 FRNRAP. This CDR3 reads CASGLFADSGAFF. CDR3 DNA: TGTGCTAGTGGTCTCTTTGCCGACTCCGGCGCTTTCTTT. Combining the CDR3 with reference TRBV12-5 and TRBJ1-1 gives the whole variable domain DARVTQTPRHKVTEMGQEVTMRCQPILGHNTVFWYRQTMMQGLELLAYFRNRAPLDDSGMPKDRFSAEMPDATLATLKIQPSEPRDSAVYFCASGLFADSGAFFGQGTRLTVV.

The gene calls are TRBV29-1 and TRBJ1-1; 7 positions match TRBD1. Germline CDR1 is SQVTM and CDR2 is ANQGSEA. This CDR3 region has 14 residues. J gave up 6 bases and V 7 bases, and 14 bases lay outside the gene matches. This CDR3 reads CSALDRARIPEAFF. The CDR3 DNA reads as TGCAGCGCTTTAGACAGGGCGAGGATTCCTGAAGCTTTCTTT.

The chain combines TRBV9 with TRBJ1-2; D is possibly TRBD1 (6 bases). CDR3 size: 13 residues. Germline V lookup: CDR1 SGDLS, CDR2 YYNGEE. Trimming cost V 3 bases and J 7 bases, with 13 bases left between them. As DNA, the CDR3 is TGTGCCAGCAGCGCCGCGGGGGCGCGTGGCTACACCTTC. It specifies CASSAAGARGYTF.

J is TRBJ1-4 and V is TRBV30; D gene uncertain. CDR1 is GTSNPN, CDR2 SVGIG, per germline (reference sequence). Between the trimmed V and J ends, which lost 4 bases and 0 bases, there was a span of 12 bases. The CDR3 has 15 amino acids. The CDR3: CAWTKSLATNEKLFF. As DNA, the CDR3 is TGTGCCTGGACCAAATCACTAGCAACTAATGAAAAACTGTTTTTT.

V is TRBV6-5 and J is TRBJ1-4, with TRBD1 matching 10 bases. CDR1 and CDR2 from the germline V gene are MNHEY and SVGAGI. The CDR3 totals 16 residues. V dropped 2 bases and J dropped 6; count of bases not matched to a gene: 6. CDR3 DNA: TGTGCCAGCAGTTACGGCGGACAGGGGGATTATGAAAAACTGTTTTTT. Its protein product is CASSYGGQGDYEKLFF.

This clone has only one observation. V is TRBV9 and J is TRBJ2-3; 7 nucleotides align to TRBD1. Trimming cost V 3 bases and J 3 bases; bases outside gene matches: 4. Germline CDR1 is SGDLS and CDR2 is YYNGEE. The length of the CDR3 is 14 residues. The CDR3: CASSGSQGTDTQYF. The CDR3 region has the DNA TGTGCCAGCAGCGGATCACAGGGGACAGATACGCAGTATTTT.

This clone was observed once. The chain is built from TRBV7-9 and TRBJ1-1; D is perhaps TRBD1 (6 bases). V was trimmed by 5 bases and J by 3 bases, leaving 16 bases between them. Germline V lookup: CDR1 SEHNR, CDR2 FQNEAQ (reference sequence). The CDR3 has 15 amino acids. CDR3 sequence (DNA): TGTGCCAGCAGCCCCCGGTTGAAGGGGGACACTGAAGCTTTCTTT. It yields the protein CASSPRLKGDTEAFF.

The chain is built from TRBV27 and TRBJ1-2; possibly TRBD1 for D (5 bases). Trimming removed 6 bases at V and 4 bases at J, with 18 bases between. There are 15 residues in the CDR3. Germline CDR1 is MNHEY and CDR2 is SMNVEV (reference sequence). CDR3 coding DNA: TGTGCCAGCAGAATCCTGGGGCCGGGAGGCTATGGCTACACCTTC. Translation: CASRILGPGGYGYTF.

V and J are TRBV7-8 and TRBJ1-1, with a possible D match to TRBD1 (5 bases). V lost 1 base to trimming and J lost 5 bases, with 14 bases between them. CDR3 length: 15 amino acids. Germline assignment: CDR1 SGHVS and CDR2 FQNEAQ. CDR3 sequence reads: CASSLVEGTATEAFF. The DNA of the CDR3 is TGTGCCAGCAGCTTAGTGGAGGGGACGGCAACTGAAGCTTTCTTT.

The V gene is TRBV20-1, the J gene TRBJ1-2; D gene uncertain. CDR1 is DFQATT, CDR2 SNEGSKA, per germline (reference sequence). The germline V and J ends were trimmed by 7 bases and 8 bases, with 11 bases remaining between them. This CDR3 spans 10 amino acids. The CDR3 spells CSGYMEGYTF. The CDR3 DNA sequence: TGCAGTGGATACATGGAGGGCTACACCTTC.